This T cell receptor beta chain was documented in a study of T cell clones after liver transplantation. Turning to the study itself: TCRbeta sequencing after a pre-transplant mixed lymphocyte reaction identified graft-donor-reactive clones, later tracked in post-transplant blood. Three of the eight recipients were HCV-positive; the rest had non-autoimmune, non-viral transplant indications.

The data were produced by immunoSEQ multiplex PCR, yet TCRdb's version contains in-frame clones alone and is incomplete. The sample records about 15,000 clones, roughly 84% being singletons. CDR1 is SGHAT, CDR2 FQNNGV, per germline. The CDR3 is 14 amino acids. Between the trimmed V and J ends, which lost 5 bases and 5 bases, there was a span of 16 bases. The chain combines TRBV11-2 with TRBJ2-7; D call uncertain. The source is a human patient who received a liver transplant. Some T cells may be the graft donor's. The material sequenced was CD8+ T cells from blood, taken approximately 43 months after liver transplant. The CDR3 loop reads CASSPNPVDHEQYF. The CDR3 bases are TGTGCCAGCAGCCCGAACCCTGTCGATCACGAGCAGTACTTC.